Following are 29 T cell receptor beta chains from one sample sequenced in a study of blood T cells in healthy people across ages. Combining a sample-barcoded 5' primer with a J-beta primer mix, a second PCR ran for roughly 6 to 12 cycles. TCRdb fed the 5' RACE reads into MiXCR, producing one record per CDR3 protein. The sample records about 2 million distinct CDR3 sequences, just under 50% being singletons. The sequenced sample was blood. The source is a woman aged 35 to 49 in good health.

CDR3 sequence: CASNAGTGSYGYTF. CDR3 coding DNA: TGTGCCAGCAATGCGGGGACAGGAAGCTATGGCTACACCTTC. This rearrangement joins TRBV12-3 or TRBV12-4 to TRBJ1-2; 8 bases fit TRBD1. The CDR3 loop spans 14 amino acids. The ends lost 7 bases at V and 4 bases at J; junction bases unmatched: 8.

The chain combines TRBV7-2 with TRBJ1-2; TRBD1 aligns across 9 bases. Germline V gene sequence: CDR1 SGHTA, CDR2 FQGNSA. V lost 5 bases and J lost 4; bases outside the gene matches: 8. The CDR3 covers 15 residues. CDR3 coding DNA: TGTGCCAGCAGCCCAGATCCGGACAGGGGCTATGGCTACACCTTC. Its translation is CASSPDPDRGYGYTF.

The chain carries TRBV6-1 and TRBJ1-4; TRBD1 aligns across 7 bases. Germline V gives CDR1 MNHNS, CDR2 SASEGT. The ends lost 6 bases at V and 8 bases at J; junction bases unmatched: 6. CDR3 size: 13 residues. The CDR3 sequence: CASRKTGSEKLFF. The CDR3 DNA sequence: TGTGCCAGCAGGAAGACAGGGAGCGAAAAACTGTTTTTT.

The V and J genes are TRBV24-1 and TRBJ2-1; D gene uncertain. The germline gives CDR1 KGHDR, CDR2 SFDVKD. The CDR3 length is 11 residues. Trimming stripped 7 bases from V and 4 bases from J, with 4 bases between. DNA of the CDR3: TGTGCCACCAGCCAGTACAATGAGCAGTTCTTC. It specifies CATSQYNEQFF.

This chain connects TRBV11-1 to TRBJ2-4; D perhaps matches TRBD2 (6 bases). Germline values: CDR1 SGHAT, CDR2 FQDESV (reference sequence). The CDR3 totals 16 residues. The V and J ends lost 5 bases and 0 bases respectively, with 14 bases between them. CDR3 sequence: CASSASSGLAKNIQYF. The CDR3 region has the DNA TGTGCCAGCAGCGCCAGTAGCGGTCTAGCCAAAAACATTCAGTACTTC.

The V gene is TRBV7-9, the J gene TRBJ1-1; 8 nucleotides agree with TRBD1. Per germline, CDR1 SEHNR and CDR2 FQNEAQ (reference sequence). The CDR3 totals 15 residues. V gave up 3 bases and J gave up 8 bases; unmatched junction bases: 11. The CDR3 bases are TGTGCCAGCAGCTTTGGACAGGGTGTAGGCGTAGAAGCTTTCTTT. Protein sequence: CASSFGQGVGVEAFF. The variable domain in full, with the rest retrieved from reference TRBV7-9 and TRBJ1-1, is DTGVSQNPRHKITKRGQNVTFRCDPISEHNRLYWYRQTLGQGPEFLTYFQNEAQLEKSRLLSDRFSAERPKGSFSTLEIQRTEQGDSAMYLCASSFGQGVGVEAFFGQGTRLTVV.

The rearrangement links TRBV9 to TRBJ2-3; 7 bases are shared with TRBD2. V dropped 0 bases and J dropped 0; count of bases not matched to a gene: 7. CDR1 and CDR2 from the germline V gene are SGDLS and YYNGEE. The CDR3 is 17 residues long. The CDR3 nucleotides are TGTGCCAGCAGCGTAGGGATGGGGCGGGGGAGCACAGATACGCAGTATTTT. It yields the protein CASSVGMGRGSTDTQYF.

This chain uses TRBV28 with TRBJ2-7, with TRBD1 matching over 8 bases. CDR1 and CDR2 from the germline V gene are MDHEN and SYDVKM. The trim removed 5 bases at V and 5 bases at J, leaving 5 bases unmatched. The CDR3 contains 13 residues. CDR3: CASSTLTGDEQYF. Written as DNA, the CDR3 is TGTGCCAGCAGTACCCTGACAGGGGACGAGCAGTACTTC.

The chain couples TRBV5-1 to TRBJ2-1; D is unresolved. This CDR3 is 16 amino acids long. Germline CDR1 and CDR2: SGHRS and YFSETQ. V was shortened by 0 bases and J by 2 bases, with 12 bases between the two germline ends. In nucleotides, the CDR3 is TGCGCCAGCAGCTTGGATCGCTACCCCACCTACAATGAGCAGTTCTTC. Protein: CASSLDRYPTYNEQFF.

The chain recombines TRBV28 with TRBJ2-3; D is undetermined. The CDR3 length is 12 residues. Germline loops: CDR1 MDHEN, CDR2 SYDVKM. V was shortened by 10 bases and J by 5 bases, with 13 bases between the two germline ends. CDR3 coding DNA: TGTGCCATCGCTAGTTGGGGAGATACGCAGTATTTT. This gives the protein CAIASWGDTQYF.

This clonotype has only a few counts. This chain joins TRBV2 and TRBJ2-5, with a weak D call TRBD2 (5 bases). This CDR3 comprises 14 residues. V lost 4 bases and J 1 base, leaving 10 bases between the germline ends. The V gene's germline CDR1 is SNHLY and CDR2 FYNNEI. Written as DNA, the CDR3 is TGTGCCAGCAGTGCTCTCCGGGGCCAAGAGACCCAGTACTTC. Amino acid sequence: CASSALRGQETQYF.

On this clonotype: One junction end disagrees with the germline gene, perhaps due to a read error. The V gene is TRBV6-5, the J gene TRBJ2-1, with D possibly being TRBD2 (6 bases). The length of the CDR3 is 12 residues. Germline V lookup: CDR1 MNHEY, CDR2 SVGAGI. CDR3 DNA sequence: TGCGCCAGCTCCTATAGCGGCGATGAGCAGTTCTTC. Amino acids: CASSYSGDEQFF.

The chain links TRBV12-3 or TRBV12-4 to TRBJ2-7; D tentatively reads TRBD1 or TRBD2 (6 bases each). V was clipped by 6 bases and J by 5 bases, with 14 bases between them. The CDR3 contains 13 residues. This CDR3 reads CASSYREVDEQYF. The DNA for the CDR3 is TGTGCCAGCAGCTACAGGGAGGTGGACGAGCAGTACTTC.

CDR3 residues: CASRTGLQETQFF. The CDR3, as DNA: TGTGCCAGCAGAACGGGGTTACAAGAGACCCAGTTCTTC. The rearrangement links TRBV7-2 to TRBJ2-5; D is possibly TRBD2 (5 bases). The J call may be faulty, since TRBJ2-1 better matches the DNA end. CDR3 length: 13 amino acids. Germline V gives CDR1 SGHTA, CDR2 FQGNSA.

The chain employs TRBV15 and TRBJ2-7; tentatively, D is TRBD1 (5 bases). V was trimmed by 3 bases and J by 3 bases, leaving 12 bases between them. Per germline, CDR1 LNHNV and CDR2 YYDKDF (reference sequence). The CDR3 is made up of 14 amino acids. The CDR3 region has the DNA TGTGCCACCAGCAGGGAAGGGGTTAACTACGAGCAGTACTTC. This translates into CATSREGVNYEQYF.

V usage is TRBV4-1 and J usage is TRBJ2-1; 12 bases map to TRBD2. From germline, CDR1 is MGHRA and CDR2 YSYEKL. The CDR3 consists of 16 residues. With 4 bases clipped from V and 10 bases from J, the junction kept 11 bases outside the gene matches. Written as DNA, the CDR3 is TGCGCCAGCAGCCCAACGGATACTAGCGGGGGGCGGGAGCAGTTCTTC. This translates into CASSPTDTSGGREQFF.

DNA for the CDR3: TGTGCCAGCAGCTTAACCGCAATGGGGGACAATGAGCAGTTCTTC. Translated, it gives CASSLTAMGDNEQFF. The chain recombines TRBV7-9 with TRBJ2-1; D is possibly TRBD1 or TRBD2 (5 bases each). Germline V gene data show CDR1 as SEHNR and CDR2 as FQNEAQ (reference sequence). Trimming shortened V by 2 bases and J by 5 bases, and 13 bases separated the two germline ends. The length of the CDR3 is 15 residues.

As for this clonotype: The junction differs from germline at one of its ends, possibly a read error. This chain links TRBV4-3 with TRBJ2-1; no definite D call. CDR3 length: 19 amino acids. Germline assignment: CDR1 LGHNA and CDR2 YSLEER. CDR3 nucleotide sequence: TGCGCCAGCAGCCAAGGGTACAGAAATGGGGTTTGGGATCACAATGAGCTGTTCTTC. Translated: CASSQGYRNGVWDHNELFF.

This clonotype appeared once. This sequence joins TRBV10-2 and TRBJ1-5, with D perhaps matching TRBD1 (5 bases). The CDR3 totals 14 residues. Trimming took 6 bases from V and 6 from J, leaving 15 bases between them. From germline, CDR1 is WSHSY and CDR2 SAAADI. CDR3: CASRVSGLSQPQHF. In DNA form, the CDR3 reads TGCGCCAGCAGGGTTTCGGGGCTGAGTCAGCCCCAGCATTTT.

This clonotype was detected a few times. This chain links TRBV4-3 with TRBJ2-7; D is perhaps TRBD1 (6 bases). CDR3 length: 15 residues. Germline V gene data show CDR1 as LGHNA and CDR2 as YSLEER. The V end lost 1 base, the J end lost 4 bases, and 14 bases lay between the germline ends. The CDR3 is CASSQAPGTLYEQYF. CDR3 nucleotides: TGCGCCAGCAGCCAAGCCCCCGGGACATTATACGAGCAGTACTTC.

In nucleotides, the CDR3 is TGTGCCAGCAGCCACGGGACTAGCGGGCAGTTCTTC. Translating gives CASSHGTSGQFF. The J gene is TRBJ2-1, the V gene TRBV3-1; the match to TRBD2 covers 11 bases. The CDR3 spans 12 residues. With 3 bases clipped from V and 12 bases from J, the junction kept 1 base outside the gene matches. Germline loops: CDR1 LGHDT, CDR2 YNNKEL (reference sequence).

The chain has TRBV5-1 and TRBJ2-5; 11 nucleotides align to TRBD2. J lost 3 bases, V lost 2 bases, and 3 bases had no gene match. Germline V gives CDR1 SGHRS, CDR2 YFSETQ. This CDR3 is 15 amino acids long. In nucleotides, the CDR3 is TGCGCCAGCAGCTTCGGGACTAGCGGTGAAGAGACCCAGTACTTC. Protein product: CASSFGTSGEETQYF. Variable domain in full (rest from reference TRBV5-1 and TRBJ2-5): KAGVTQTPRYLIKTRGQQVTLSCSPISGHRSVSWYQQTPGQGLQFLFEYFSETQRNKGNFPGRFSGRQFSNSRSEMNVSTLELGDSALYLCASSFGTSGEETQYFGPGTRLLVL.

This clonotype was seen more than once but under ten times. The chain has TRBV7-2 and TRBJ2-4, with 8 bases matching TRBD1. This CDR3 is built from 16 residues. With V trimmed by 4 bases and J by 10 bases, 15 bases remained unmatched. Looked up from germline, CDR1 is SGHTA and CDR2 is FQGNSA. The CDR3 DNA follows: TGTGCCAGCAGCTCAACACCCTCCCGACAGGGGAGAATTCAGTACTTC. Translating it yields CASSSTPSRQGRIQYF.

The chain links TRBV12-3 or TRBV12-4 to TRBJ2-4, with 8 bases fitting TRBD1. V was pared by 5 bases and J by 13 bases, with 10 bases of the junction left unmatched. This CDR3 contains 13 residues. CDR3 amino acids: CASSTGTGHGQYF. The CDR3 DNA reads TGTGCCAGCAGTACCGGGACAGGTCACGGGCAGTACTTC.

J is TRBJ1-2 and V is TRBV20-1; D not certain. The CDR3 is 13 residues long. V lost 5 bases and J lost 1, with 11 bases in between. Germline CDR1 and CDR2: DFQATT and SNEGSKA (reference sequence). CDR3 protein: CSAALGLNYGYTF. The CDR3 DNA is TGCAGTGCTGCGCTTGGCCTTAACTATGGCTACACCTTC.

The J gene is TRBJ2-2, the V gene TRBV15, with 11 positions matching TRBD1. Germline CDR1 and CDR2: LNHNV and YYDKDF (reference sequence). This CDR3 spans 16 amino acids. With V trimmed by 0 bases and J by 6 bases, 3 bases remained unmatched. The CDR3 loop reads CATSREDRGLSGELFF. In nucleotides, the CDR3 is TGTGCCACCAGCAGAGAGGACAGGGGGCTGTCCGGGGAGCTGTTTTTT.

This chain connects TRBV9 to TRBJ2-1; the D is unclear. CDR1 is SGDLS, CDR2 YYNGEE, per germline. The CDR3 extends over 13 amino acids. V shed 3 bases and J shed 5 bases, with 9 bases lying between them. The CDR3 nucleotides read TGTGCCAGCAGCGAGACACAAAACAATGAGCAGTTCTTC. Amino acids: CASSETQNNEQFF.

This chain connects TRBV4-3 to TRBJ1-1, with TRBD1 identical over 7 bases. Per germline, CDR1 LGHNA and CDR2 YSLEER. Trimming cost V 3 bases and J 3 bases; bases outside gene matches: 1. This CDR3 comprises 13 residues. CDR3 amino acids: CASSHQGDTEAFF. The CDR3 bases are TGCGCCAGCAGCCACCAGGGGGACACTGAAGCTTTCTTT.

The J gene is TRBJ2-1, the V gene TRBV7-8; tentative D call: TRBD2 (6 bases). V lost 0 bases, J lost 4 bases, and 19 bases lay in between. The germline gives CDR1 SGHVS, CDR2 FQNEAQ. The CDR3 totals 18 residues. The CDR3 sequence: CASSLASRIAEGYNEQFF. The CDR3 bases are TGTGCCAGCAGCTTAGCCTCCCGTATAGCGGAGGGTTACAATGAGCAGTTCTTC.